The sequence of this T cell receptor (beta chain) was determined in a study of blood T cell repertoires in COVID-19. Background on the study: From the United States, Italy and Spain came samples of acute and convalescent COVID-19. PBMCs, B-cell-depleted T cells, or T cells provided the cDNA or gDNA that made up the material.

How the authors handled the data: Scientists estimated how many nucleated cells there were by amplifying reference gene primers. Measured with immunoSEQ multiplex PCR; TCRdb has only the in-frame clones, and not every one. Clone size and V and J calls were adopted from that table, with D and trimming inferred from the DNA. The sample has some 35,000 clones; about 88% are singletons. This clone was seen more than once but under ten times. This TCR derives from a man in his 70s with active COVID-19. Sequencing input: peripheral blood.

The CDR3 DNA is TGCGCCAGCAGCCAAGGCCTCCTAGCGGCTATTTACAATGAGCAGTTCTTC. It specifies CASSQGLLAAIYNEQFF. The rearrangement uses TRBV4-1 and TRBJ2-1, with TRBD2 identical over 7 bases. CDR3 length: 17 residues. The V segment lost 1 base and the J segment 4 bases; nucleotides outside the gene matches: 10. Germline V gene sequence: CDR1 MGHRA, CDR2 YSYEKL.